Listed below are T cell receptor beta chains from one sample, sequenced in a study of T cell responses to AZD1222 COVID-19 vaccine. Sequencing used immunoSEQ multiplex PCR; TCRdb keeps in-frame clones, though not all of them. This repertoire shows around 84,000 clones, around nine tenths found once; its top ten account for 10% to 13%. Sequences were derived from peripheral blood, sampled on day 0 of MenACWY control vaccination. These receptors came from an adult in good health. CDR3s include the opening cysteine and the closing phenylalanine or tryptophan. Each record gives: CDR3 protein, CDR3 DNA, D gene, J gene, clone size, V gene. The D gene is left open where the match is weak. Clone size is shown for a subset of rows, as once, few, many or a class of expanded clone.

CDR3 protein: CATSRDWGNEQFF
CDR3 DNA: TGTGCCACCAGCAGAGATTGGGGGAATGAGCAGTTCTTC
D gene: NA
J gene: TRBJ2-1
clone size: NA
V gene: TRBV15

CDR3 protein: CASSSGTAQETQYF
CDR3 DNA: TGTGCCAGCAGCTCCGGGACAGCGCAAGAGACCCAGTACTTC
D gene: TRBD1
J gene: TRBJ2-5
clone size: NA
V gene: TRBV5-4

CDR3 protein: CASSPLNADTQYF
CDR3 DNA: TGTGCCAGCTCACCACTTAACGCGGATACGCAGTATTTT
D gene: NA
J gene: TRBJ2-3
clone size: NA
V gene: TRBV18

CDR3 protein: CASSAGQGIMNTEAFF
CDR3 DNA: TGTGCCAGCAGCGCGGGACAGGGGATCATGAACACTGAAGCTTTCTTT
D gene: TRBD1
J gene: TRBJ1-1
clone size: NA
V gene: TRBV7-9

CDR3 protein: CATSGLTGSGNTIYF
CDR3 DNA: TGTGCCACCAGCGGGCTTACAGGGTCTGGAAACACCATATATTTT
D gene: NA
J gene: TRBJ1-3
clone size: NA
V gene: TRBV2

CDR3 protein: CASSQEYPMNTEAFF
CDR3 DNA: TGCGCCAGCAGCCAAGAATACCCCATGAACACTGAAGCTTTCTTT
D gene: NA
J gene: TRBJ1-1
clone size: NA
V gene: TRBV4-3

CDR3 protein: CASRLRTVSFSGELFF
CDR3 DNA: TGTGCCAGCAGGCTCCGGACAGTTAGTTTTTCCGGGGAGCTGTTTTTT
D gene: NA
J gene: TRBJ2-2
clone size: NA
V gene: TRBV7-2

CDR3 protein: CASSDDSYTEAFF
CDR3 DNA: TGTGCCAGCAGCGACGACAGCTACACTGAAGCTTTCTTT
D gene: NA
J gene: TRBJ1-1
clone size: NA
V gene: TRBV11-3

CDR3 protein: CASHRGEMPWGYGYTF
CDR3 DNA: TGTGCCAGCCACCGGGGCGAAATGCCTTGGGGGTATGGCTACACCTTC
D gene: NA
J gene: TRBJ1-2
clone size: NA
V gene: TRBV19

CDR3 protein: CASSDPPGQGRNTEAFF
CDR3 DNA: TGTGCCAGCAGCGACCCCCCGGGACAGGGACGAAACACTGAAGCTTTCTTT
D gene: TRBD1
J gene: TRBJ1-1
clone size: few
V gene: TRBV7-9

CDR3 protein: CASSRLRGGSYEQYF
CDR3 DNA: TGTGCCAGTAGTCGGCTGAGGGGAGGCTCCTACGAGCAGTACTTC
D gene: NA
J gene: TRBJ2-7
clone size: NA
V gene: TRBV19

CDR3 protein: CASSEAGGHANEQFF
CDR3 DNA: TGTGCCAGCAGTGAAGCGGGGGGGCATGCAAATGAGCAGTTCTTC
D gene: NA
J gene: TRBJ2-1
clone size: once
V gene: TRBV6-1

CDR3 protein: CAISDVLTYEQYF
CDR3 DNA: TGTGCCATCAGTGATGTCCTAACCTACGAGCAGTACTTC
D gene: NA
J gene: TRBJ2-7
clone size: NA
V gene: TRBV10-3

CDR3 protein: CASGGLNRDRGYGYTF
CDR3 DNA: TGTGCCAGTGGGGGACTAAACCGGGACAGGGGATATGGCTACACCTTC
D gene: TRBD1
J gene: TRBJ1-2
clone size: NA
V gene: TRBV19

CDR3 protein: CASSYEQLYGYTF
CDR3 DNA: TGTGCCAGCAGTTACGAACAGCTGTATGGCTACACCTTC
D gene: NA
J gene: TRBJ1-2
clone size: NA
V gene: TRBV6-5

CDR3 protein: CASSLDRYSPLHF
CDR3 DNA: TGCGCCAGCAGCCTCGATAGATATTCACCCCTCCACTTT
D gene: NA
J gene: TRBJ1-6
clone size: NA
V gene: TRBV5-1

CDR3 protein: CATSRGDRGPTNQPQHF
CDR3 DNA: TGTGCCACCAGCAGAGGGGACAGGGGGCCTACCAATCAGCCCCAGCATTTT
D gene: TRBD1
J gene: TRBJ1-5
clone size: NA
V gene: TRBV15

CDR3 protein: CASSQRSGSNQPQHF
CDR3 DNA: TGTGCCAGCAGCCAACGTTCTGGGAGCAATCAGCCCCAGCATTTT
D gene: NA
J gene: TRBJ1-5
clone size: NA
V gene: TRBV4-2

CDR3 protein: CASSDGTGGRHSNQPQHF
CDR3 DNA: TGTGCCAGCAGTGACGGGACAGGAGGGAGACATAGCAATCAGCCCCAGCATTTT
D gene: TRBD1
J gene: TRBJ1-5
clone size: NA
V gene: TRBV6-4

CDR3 protein: CAWSSGLSGNTIYF
CDR3 DNA: TGTGCCTGGAGTTCCGGGCTCTCTGGAAACACCATATATTTT
D gene: NA
J gene: TRBJ1-3
clone size: NA
V gene: TRBV30

CDR3 protein: CASSYAGNYNEQFF
CDR3 DNA: TGTGCCAGCAGTTACGCGGGGAACTACAATGAGCAGTTCTTC
D gene: NA
J gene: TRBJ2-1
clone size: NA
V gene: TRBV6-2/TRBV6-3

CDR3 protein: CASSERGQEEKLFF
CDR3 DNA: TGTGCCAGCAGTGAACGGGGGCAAGAAGAAAAACTGTTTTTT
D gene: NA
J gene: TRBJ1-4
clone size: NA
V gene: TRBV2

CDR3 protein: CASSRGQAYGYTF
CDR3 DNA: TGTGCCAGTAGCCGTGGACAGGCCTATGGCTACACCTTC
D gene: TRBD1
J gene: TRBJ1-2
clone size: NA
V gene: TRBV19

CDR3 protein: CASSPTGERHSPLHF
CDR3 DNA: TGTGCCAGCAGTCCAACAGGGGAACGGCATTCACCCCTCCACTTT
D gene: TRBD1
J gene: TRBJ1-6
clone size: once
V gene: TRBV7-2

CDR3 protein: CASSPQGTDTQYF
CDR3 DNA: TGTGCCAGCAGCCCACAGGGAACAGATACGCAGTATTTT
D gene: NA
J gene: TRBJ2-3
clone size: NA
V gene: TRBV5-6

CDR3 protein: CASSGGQDNEKLFF
CDR3 DNA: TGCGCCAGCAGCGGGGGACAGGATAATGAAAAACTGTTTTTT
D gene: TRBD1
J gene: TRBJ1-4
clone size: NA
V gene: TRBV5-1

CDR3 protein: CAISLRQGGTEAFF
CDR3 DNA: TGTGCCATCAGCCTCCGACAGGGAGGGACTGAAGCTTTCTTT
D gene: TRBD1
J gene: TRBJ1-1
clone size: NA
V gene: TRBV10-3

CDR3 protein: CASSQTGAQPQHF
CDR3 DNA: TGTGCCAGCAGCCAGACAGGGGCTCAGCCCCAGCATTTT
D gene: TRBD1
J gene: TRBJ1-5
clone size: NA
V gene: TRBV7-2

CDR3 protein: CSARVGGYTF
CDR3 DNA: TGCAGTGCTAGGGTGGGGGGCTACACCTTC
D gene: NA
J gene: TRBJ1-2
clone size: NA
V gene: TRBV20-1

CDR3 protein: CASSRDRVGLDSPLHF
CDR3 DNA: TGTGCCAGCTCACGGGACAGGGTAGGACTGGATTCACCCCTCCACTTT
D gene: TRBD1
J gene: TRBJ1-6
clone size: NA
V gene: TRBV18

CDR3 protein: CASSYGQGANTEAFF
CDR3 DNA: TGTGCCAGCAGTTACGGGCAGGGGGCGAACACTGAAGCTTTCTTT
D gene: TRBD1
J gene: TRBJ1-1
clone size: NA
V gene: TRBV6-5

CDR3 protein: CASSISGLAKYNEQFF
CDR3 DNA: TGTGCCAGTAGTATATCGGGACTAGCGAAGTACAATGAGCAGTTCTTC
D gene: TRBD2
J gene: TRBJ2-1
clone size: few
V gene: TRBV19

CDR3 protein: CASSPGTSGNRETQYF
CDR3 DNA: TGTGCCAGCAGTCCCGGGACTAGCGGAAATAGAGAGACCCAGTACTTC
D gene: TRBD2
J gene: TRBJ2-5
clone size: NA
V gene: TRBV7-9

CDR3 protein: CASSPLEAGNYGYTF
CDR3 DNA: TGCGCCAGCAGCCCACTTGAAGCAGGGAACTATGGCTACACCTTC
D gene: NA
J gene: TRBJ1-2
clone size: once
V gene: TRBV4-1

CDR3 protein: CASSAARNTEAFF
CDR3 DNA: TGTGCCAGCAGCGCCGCAAGGAACACTGAAGCTTTCTTT
D gene: NA
J gene: TRBJ1-1
clone size: once
V gene: TRBV7-8

CDR3 protein: CASSWAGPGGLGSGNTIYF
CDR3 DNA: TGCGCCAGCAGCTGGGCAGGCCCCGGGGGGCTCGGATCTGGAAACACCATATATTTT
D gene: NA
J gene: TRBJ1-3
clone size: NA
V gene: TRBV5-1

CDR3 protein: CASSPTSGGPREQYF
CDR3 DNA: TGTGCCAGTAGCCCGACTAGCGGGGGCCCGAGGGAGCAGTACTTC
D gene: TRBD2
J gene: TRBJ2-7
clone size: NA
V gene: TRBV19

CDR3 protein: CASKSTDTQYF
CDR3 DNA: TGTGCCAGCAAGTCTACGGATACGCAGTATTTT
D gene: NA
J gene: TRBJ2-3
clone size: NA
V gene: TRBV2

CDR3 protein: CASSQGGAAASTDTQYF
CDR3 DNA: TGTGCCAGCAGCCAGGGGGGGGCGGCCGCTAGCACAGATACGCAGTATTTT
D gene: NA
J gene: TRBJ2-3
clone size: NA
V gene: TRBV4-2

CDR3 protein: CASSTGTGLGSGNTIYF
CDR3 DNA: TGTGCCAGTAGCACCGGGACGGGCCTGGGCTCTGGAAACACCATATATTTT
D gene: NA
J gene: TRBJ1-3
clone size: NA
V gene: TRBV19

CDR3 protein: CAWASTEQFF
CDR3 DNA: TGTGCCTGGGCTAGTACTGAGCAGTTCTTC
D gene: NA
J gene: TRBJ2-1
clone size: NA
V gene: TRBV30

CDR3 protein: CASSDGRGRGSNQPQHF
CDR3 DNA: TGTGCCAGCAGCGATGGCAGGGGGCGCGGGAGCAATCAGCCCCAGCATTTT
D gene: TRBD1
J gene: TRBJ1-5
clone size: once
V gene: TRBV3-1/TRBV3-2

CDR3 protein: CASTSSGRGRQPQHF
CDR3 DNA: TGTGCCAGTACCTCGTCGGGCAGGGGGCGTCAGCCCCAGCATTTT
D gene: TRBD1
J gene: TRBJ1-5
clone size: few
V gene: TRBV19

CDR3 protein: CASSQDRANTGELFF
CDR3 DNA: TGTGCCAGCAGCCAAGATAGGGCTAACACCGGGGAGCTGTTTTTT
D gene: NA
J gene: TRBJ2-2
clone size: NA
V gene: TRBV4-2

CDR3 protein: CASSYTGRGANYGYTF
CDR3 DNA: TGTGCCAGCAGTTACACAGGCCGCGGTGCTAACTATGGCTACACCTTC
D gene: NA
J gene: TRBJ1-2
clone size: NA
V gene: TRBV6-5

CDR3 protein: CSVEVGANYGYTF
CDR3 DNA: TGCAGCGTTGAGGTTGGGGCTAACTATGGCTACACCTTC
D gene: NA
J gene: TRBJ1-2
clone size: NA
V gene: TRBV29-1

CDR3 protein: CASSLTGHGWEDGNEKLFF
CDR3 DNA: TGTGCCAGCAGCTTGACGGGCCACGGGTGGGAGGACGGTAATGAAAAACTGTTTTTT
D gene: NA
J gene: TRBJ1-4
clone size: NA
V gene: TRBV5-6

CDR3 protein: CASSSATTNEQFF
CDR3 DNA: TGCGCCAGCAGCTCCGCCACCACCAATGAGCAGTTCTTC
D gene: NA
J gene: TRBJ2-1
clone size: NA
V gene: TRBV5-1

CDR3 protein: CASSQEMASGEGDEQFF
CDR3 DNA: TGCGCCAGCAGCCAAGAAATGGCTAGCGGGGAGGGCGATGAGCAGTTCTTC
D gene: TRBD2
J gene: TRBJ2-1
clone size: NA
V gene: TRBV4-3

CDR3 protein: CSVEDLFRPRETQYF
CDR3 DNA: TGCAGCGTTGAAGATTTATTTAGGCCCCGGGAGACCCAGTACTTC
D gene: NA
J gene: TRBJ2-5
clone size: NA
V gene: TRBV29-1

CDR3 protein: CASSSTGTRGNNEQFF
CDR3 DNA: TGTGCCAGTAGTAGCACCGGGACTAGAGGCAACAATGAGCAGTTCTTC
D gene: TRBD2
J gene: TRBJ2-1
clone size: NA
V gene: TRBV19